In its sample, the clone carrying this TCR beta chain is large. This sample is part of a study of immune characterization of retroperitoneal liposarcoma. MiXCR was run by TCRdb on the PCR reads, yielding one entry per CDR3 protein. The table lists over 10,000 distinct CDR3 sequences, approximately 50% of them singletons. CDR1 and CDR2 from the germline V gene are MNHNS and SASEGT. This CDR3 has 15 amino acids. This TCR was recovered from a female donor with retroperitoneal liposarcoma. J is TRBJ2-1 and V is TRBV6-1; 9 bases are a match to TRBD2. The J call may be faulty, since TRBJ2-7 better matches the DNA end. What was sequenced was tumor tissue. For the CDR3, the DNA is TGTGCCAGCAGGACCGGGGCGGGGGGGACCTACGAGCAGTACTTC. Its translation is CASRTGAGGTYEQYF.